This T cell receptor (beta chain) was found in a study of shared clonotypes between healthy human individuals. V gave up 2 bases and J gave up 5 bases; unmatched junction bases: 12. The CDR3 runs 16 residues. Germline assignment: CDR1 SGHTA and CDR2 FQGNSA. Clones were sequenced by immunoSEQ multiplex PCR, and TCRdb holds only the in-frame ones, with some missing. Of some 2,000,000 clones in the sample, 85% to 95% are singletons; the top ten hold 0.13%. The study, taken as a whole, reports: Sampling covered blood only; tissue repertoires likely differ.

With regard to this clone: The antigen is not known.

Sequenced sample: naive CD4+ T cells sorted from blood. Subset denoted: CD45RA+ positively selected. The receptor's source is a man younger than 35 in good health. The chain employs TRBV7-2 and TRBJ2-7; TRBD2 matches at 7 bases. The CDR3 nucleotides read TGTGCCAGCAGCTTATCCTTGGGGAGGGGAGAAAACGAGCAGTACTTC. The encoded protein is CASSLSLGRGENEQYF.